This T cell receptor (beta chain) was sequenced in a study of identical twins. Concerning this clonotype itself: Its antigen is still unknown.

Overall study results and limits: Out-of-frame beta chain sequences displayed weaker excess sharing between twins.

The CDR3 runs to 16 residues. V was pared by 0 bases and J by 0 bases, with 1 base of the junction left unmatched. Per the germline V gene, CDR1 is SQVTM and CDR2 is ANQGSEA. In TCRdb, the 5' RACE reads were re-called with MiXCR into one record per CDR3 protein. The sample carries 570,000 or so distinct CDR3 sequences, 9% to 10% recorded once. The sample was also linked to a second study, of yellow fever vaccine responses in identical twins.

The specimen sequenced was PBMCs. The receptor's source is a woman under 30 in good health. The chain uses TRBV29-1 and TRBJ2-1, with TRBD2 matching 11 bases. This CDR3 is CSVEEGLADSYNEQFF. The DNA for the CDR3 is TGCAGCGTTGAAGAGGGACTAGCGGACTCCTACAATGAGCAGTTCTTC.